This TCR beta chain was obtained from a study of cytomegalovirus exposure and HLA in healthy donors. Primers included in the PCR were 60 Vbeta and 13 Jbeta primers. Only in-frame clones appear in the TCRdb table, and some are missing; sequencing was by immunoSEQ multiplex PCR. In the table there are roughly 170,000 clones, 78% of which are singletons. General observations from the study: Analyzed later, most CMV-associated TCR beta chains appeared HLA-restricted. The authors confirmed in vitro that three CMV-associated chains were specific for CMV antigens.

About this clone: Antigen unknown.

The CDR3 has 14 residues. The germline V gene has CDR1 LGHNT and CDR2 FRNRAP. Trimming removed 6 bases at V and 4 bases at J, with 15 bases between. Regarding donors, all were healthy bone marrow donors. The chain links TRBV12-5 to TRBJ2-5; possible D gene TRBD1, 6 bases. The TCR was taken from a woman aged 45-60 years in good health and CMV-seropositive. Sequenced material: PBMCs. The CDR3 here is CASGMSGGRETQYF. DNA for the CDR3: TGTGCTAGTGGAATGAGTGGGGGCCGAGAGACCCAGTACTTC. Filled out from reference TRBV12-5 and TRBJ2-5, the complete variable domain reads DARVTQTPRHKVTEMGQEVTMRCQPILGHNTVFWYRQTMMQGLELLAYFRNRAPLDDSGMPKDRFSAEMPDATLATLKIQPSEPRDSAVYFCASGMSGGRETQYFGPGTRLLVL.